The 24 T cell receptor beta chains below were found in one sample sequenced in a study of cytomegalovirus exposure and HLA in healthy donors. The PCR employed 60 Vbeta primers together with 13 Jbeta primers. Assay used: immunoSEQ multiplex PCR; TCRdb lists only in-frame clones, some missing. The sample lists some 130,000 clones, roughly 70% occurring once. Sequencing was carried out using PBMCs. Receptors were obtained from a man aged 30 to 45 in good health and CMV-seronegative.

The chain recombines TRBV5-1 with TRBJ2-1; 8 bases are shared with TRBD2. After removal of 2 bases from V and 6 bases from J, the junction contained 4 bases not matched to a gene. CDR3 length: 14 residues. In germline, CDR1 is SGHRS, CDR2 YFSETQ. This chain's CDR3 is CASSFSGSPNEQFF. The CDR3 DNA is TGCGCCAGCAGCTTCAGCGGGAGTCCCAATGAGCAGTTCTTC.

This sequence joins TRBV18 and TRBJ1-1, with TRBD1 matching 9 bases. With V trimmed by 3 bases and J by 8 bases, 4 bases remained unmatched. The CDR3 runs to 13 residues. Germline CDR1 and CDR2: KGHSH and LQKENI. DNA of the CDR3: TGTGCCAGCTCACCGGACAGGGGTCGAGAAGCTTTCTTT. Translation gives CASSPDRGREAFF.

The CDR3 protein is CASSVDGISGNTIYF. The CDR3 nucleotides are TGTGCCAGCAGCGTAGACGGTATATCTGGAAACACCATATATTTT. V gene TRBV9 combines with J gene TRBJ1-3; D unresolved. Germline assignment: CDR1 SGDLS and CDR2 YYNGEE. This CDR3 has 15 amino acids. V lost 0 bases and J lost 1, with 8 bases in between. Filled out from reference TRBV9 and TRBJ1-3, the complete variable domain reads DSGVTQTPKHLITATGQRVTLRCSPRSGDLSVYWYQQSLDQGLQFLIQYYNGEERAKGNILERFSAQQFPDLHSELNLSSLELGDSALYFCASSVDGISGNTIYFGEGSWLTVV.

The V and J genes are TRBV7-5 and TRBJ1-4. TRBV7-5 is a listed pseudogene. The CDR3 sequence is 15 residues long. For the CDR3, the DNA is TGTGCCAGAAGCTTTATTCGCTGCGGTAATGAAAAACTGTTTTTT. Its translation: CARSFIRCGNEKLFF.

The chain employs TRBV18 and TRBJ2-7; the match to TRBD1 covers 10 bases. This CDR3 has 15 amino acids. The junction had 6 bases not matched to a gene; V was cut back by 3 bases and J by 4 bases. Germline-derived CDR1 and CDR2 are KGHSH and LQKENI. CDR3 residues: CASSPLTGGEYEQYF. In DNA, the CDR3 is TGTGCCAGCTCACCGCTGACAGGGGGCGAGTACGAGCAGTACTTC.

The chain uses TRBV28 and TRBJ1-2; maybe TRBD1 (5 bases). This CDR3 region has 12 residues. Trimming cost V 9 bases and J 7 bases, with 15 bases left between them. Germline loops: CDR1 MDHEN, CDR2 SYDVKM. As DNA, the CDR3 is TGTGCCAGTCAGGGTCCCTCTGGTGGCTACACCTTC. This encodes CASQGPSGGYTF.

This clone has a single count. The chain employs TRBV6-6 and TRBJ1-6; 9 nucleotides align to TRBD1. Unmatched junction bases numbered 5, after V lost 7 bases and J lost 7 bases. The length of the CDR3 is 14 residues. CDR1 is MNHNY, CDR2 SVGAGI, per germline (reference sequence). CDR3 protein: CASIIGQGNSPLHF. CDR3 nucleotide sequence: TGTGCCAGCATTATTGGACAGGGGAATTCACCCCTCCACTTT.

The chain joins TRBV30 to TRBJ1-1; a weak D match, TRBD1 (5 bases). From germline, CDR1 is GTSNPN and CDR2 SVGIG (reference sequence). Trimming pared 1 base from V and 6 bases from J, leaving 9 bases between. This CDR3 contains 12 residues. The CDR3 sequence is CAWSGGGPEAFF. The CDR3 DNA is TGTGCCTGGAGTGGGGGGGGACCTGAAGCTTTCTTT.

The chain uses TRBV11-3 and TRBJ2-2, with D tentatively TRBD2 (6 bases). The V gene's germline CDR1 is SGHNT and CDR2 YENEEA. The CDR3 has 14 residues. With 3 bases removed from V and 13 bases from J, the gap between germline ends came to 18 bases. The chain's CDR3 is CASSFRRESEVLFF. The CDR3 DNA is TGTGCCAGCAGCTTTAGGAGGGAGTCGGAGGTGCTGTTTTTT. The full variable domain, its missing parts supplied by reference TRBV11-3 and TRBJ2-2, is EAGVVQSPRYKIIEKKQPVAFWCNPISGHNTLYWYLQNLGQGPELLIRYENEEAVDDSQLPKDRFSAERLKGVDSTLKIQPAELGDSAVYLCASSFRRESEVLFFGEGSRLTVL.

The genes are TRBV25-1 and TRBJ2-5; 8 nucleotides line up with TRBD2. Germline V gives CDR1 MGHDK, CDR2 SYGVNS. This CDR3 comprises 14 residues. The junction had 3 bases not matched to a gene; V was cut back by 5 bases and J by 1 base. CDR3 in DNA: TGTGCCAGCAGTCGGGGGGGGCCCCAAGAGACCCAGTACTTC. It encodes CASSRGGPQETQYF.

This chain's CDR3 is CASSRTGGAYNEQFF. The DNA for the CDR3 is TGTGCCAGCAGCCGGACAGGGGGGGCCTACAATGAGCAGTTCTTC. The rearrangement joins TRBV6-5 to TRBJ2-1; 10 positions agree with TRBD1. The V gene's germline CDR1 is MNHEY and CDR2 SVGAGI. The CDR3 extends over 15 amino acids. V lost 6 bases and J lost 2; bases outside the gene matches: 4.

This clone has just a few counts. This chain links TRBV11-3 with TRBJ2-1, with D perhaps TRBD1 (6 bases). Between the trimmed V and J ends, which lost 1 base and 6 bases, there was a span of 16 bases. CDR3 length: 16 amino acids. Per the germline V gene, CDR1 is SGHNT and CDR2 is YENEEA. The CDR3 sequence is CASSLGLRDKLNEQFF. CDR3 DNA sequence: TGTGCCAGCAGCTTAGGGCTCAGGGACAAGCTCAATGAGCAGTTCTTC.

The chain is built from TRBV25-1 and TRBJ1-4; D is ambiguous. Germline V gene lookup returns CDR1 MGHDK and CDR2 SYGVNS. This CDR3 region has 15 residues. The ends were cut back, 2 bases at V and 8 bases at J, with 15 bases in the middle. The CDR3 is CASSEIFYTGEKLFF. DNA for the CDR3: TGTGCCAGCAGTGAAATCTTCTATACCGGGGAAAAACTGTTTTTT.

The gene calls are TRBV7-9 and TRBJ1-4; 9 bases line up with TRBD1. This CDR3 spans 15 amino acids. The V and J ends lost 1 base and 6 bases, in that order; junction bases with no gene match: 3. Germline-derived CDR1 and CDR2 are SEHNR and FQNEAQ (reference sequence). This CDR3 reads CASSLGDREYEKLFF. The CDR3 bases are TGTGCCAGCAGCTTAGGGGACAGGGAGTATGAAAAACTGTTTTTT.

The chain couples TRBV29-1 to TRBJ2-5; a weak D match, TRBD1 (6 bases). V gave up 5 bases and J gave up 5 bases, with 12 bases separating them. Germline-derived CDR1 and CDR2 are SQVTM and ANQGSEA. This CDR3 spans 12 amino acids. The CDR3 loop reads CSVYQGSETQYF. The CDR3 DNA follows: TGCAGCGTTTACCAGGGGAGCGAGACCCAGTACTTC.

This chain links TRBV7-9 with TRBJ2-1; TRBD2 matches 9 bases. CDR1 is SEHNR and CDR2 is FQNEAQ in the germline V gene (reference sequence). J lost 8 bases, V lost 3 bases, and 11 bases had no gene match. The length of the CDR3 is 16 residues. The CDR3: CASSLMGREGSDEQFF. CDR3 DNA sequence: TGTGCCAGCAGCTTGATGGGGCGGGAGGGCTCGGATGAGCAGTTCTTC.

CDR3: CASSLGDSNYGYTF. CDR3 sequence (DNA): TGTGCCAGCAGCTTGGGGGACTCTAACTATGGCTACACCTTC. This rearrangement joins TRBV5-4 to TRBJ1-2; the D gene is possibly TRBD1 (5 bases). Germline V lookup: CDR1 SGHNT, CDR2 YYREEE (reference sequence). Trimming left V 0 bases short and J 0 bases short, with 6 bases between. The CDR3 contains 14 residues. Full variable domain (missing parts from reference TRBV5-4 and TRBJ1-2): ETGVTQSPTHLIKTRGQQVTLRCSSQSGHNTVSWYQQALGQGPQFIFQYYREEENGRGNFPPRFSGLQFPNYSSELNVNALELDDSALYLCASSLGDSNYGYTFGSGTRLTVV.

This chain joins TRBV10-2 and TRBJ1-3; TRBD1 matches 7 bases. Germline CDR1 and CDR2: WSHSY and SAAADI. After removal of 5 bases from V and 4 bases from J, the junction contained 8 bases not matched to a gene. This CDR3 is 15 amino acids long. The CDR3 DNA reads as TGCGCCAGCAGTCCTCCCGGGACAGCCGGAAACACCATATATTTT. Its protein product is CASSPPGTAGNTIYF.

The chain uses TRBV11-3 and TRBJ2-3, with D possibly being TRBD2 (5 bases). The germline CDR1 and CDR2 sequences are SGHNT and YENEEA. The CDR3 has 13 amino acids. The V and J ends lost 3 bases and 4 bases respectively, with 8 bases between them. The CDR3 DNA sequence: TGTGCCAGCAGCTTCTCGGAGGCAGATACGCAGTATTTT. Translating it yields CASSFSEADTQYF.

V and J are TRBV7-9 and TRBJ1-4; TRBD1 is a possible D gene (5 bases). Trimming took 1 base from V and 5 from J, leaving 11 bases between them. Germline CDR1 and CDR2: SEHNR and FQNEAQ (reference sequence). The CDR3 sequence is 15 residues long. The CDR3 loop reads CASSLVGQSNEKLFF. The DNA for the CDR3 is TGTGCCAGCAGCTTAGTGGGGCAGTCAAATGAAAAACTGTTTTTT.

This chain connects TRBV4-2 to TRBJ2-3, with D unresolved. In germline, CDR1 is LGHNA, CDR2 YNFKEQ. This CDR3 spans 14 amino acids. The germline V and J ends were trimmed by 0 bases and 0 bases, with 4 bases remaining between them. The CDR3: CASSQDQSTDTQYF. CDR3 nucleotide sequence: TGTGCCAGCAGCCAAGACCAAAGCACAGATACGCAGTATTTT.

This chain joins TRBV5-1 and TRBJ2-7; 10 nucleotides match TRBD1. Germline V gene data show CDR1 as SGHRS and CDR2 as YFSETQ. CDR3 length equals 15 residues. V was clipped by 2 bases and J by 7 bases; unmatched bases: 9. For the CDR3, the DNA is TGCGCCAGCAGCTTACCGGGACAGGGGAAGAGTGAGCAGTACTTC. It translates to CASSLPGQGKSEQYF.

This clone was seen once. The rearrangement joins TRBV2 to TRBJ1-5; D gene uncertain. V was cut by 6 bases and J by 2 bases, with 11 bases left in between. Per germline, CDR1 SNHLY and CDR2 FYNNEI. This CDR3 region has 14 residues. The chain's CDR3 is CASSGVSGNQPQHF. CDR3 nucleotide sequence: TGTGCCAGCAGCGGGGTAAGTGGCAATCAGCCCCAGCATTTT.

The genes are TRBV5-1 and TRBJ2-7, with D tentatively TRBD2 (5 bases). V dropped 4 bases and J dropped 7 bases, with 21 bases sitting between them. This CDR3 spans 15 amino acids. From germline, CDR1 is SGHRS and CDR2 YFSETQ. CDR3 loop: CASSPRLEGSGEQYF. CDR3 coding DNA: TGCGCCAGCAGCCCCCGACTTGAGGGCTCGGGGGAGCAGTACTTC.